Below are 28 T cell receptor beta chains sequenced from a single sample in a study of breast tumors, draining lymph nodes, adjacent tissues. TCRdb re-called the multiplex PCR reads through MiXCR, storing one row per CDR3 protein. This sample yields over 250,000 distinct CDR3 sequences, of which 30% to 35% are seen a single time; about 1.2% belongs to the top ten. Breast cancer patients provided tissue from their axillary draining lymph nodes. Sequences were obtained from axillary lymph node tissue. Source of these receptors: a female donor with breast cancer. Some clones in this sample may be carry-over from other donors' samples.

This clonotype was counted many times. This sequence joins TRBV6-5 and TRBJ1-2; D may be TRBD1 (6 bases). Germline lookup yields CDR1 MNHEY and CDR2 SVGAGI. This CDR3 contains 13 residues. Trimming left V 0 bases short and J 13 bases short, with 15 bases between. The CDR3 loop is CASSYSNNQGFTF. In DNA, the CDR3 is TGTGCCAGCAGTTACTCGAATAATCAGGGGTTCACCTTC.

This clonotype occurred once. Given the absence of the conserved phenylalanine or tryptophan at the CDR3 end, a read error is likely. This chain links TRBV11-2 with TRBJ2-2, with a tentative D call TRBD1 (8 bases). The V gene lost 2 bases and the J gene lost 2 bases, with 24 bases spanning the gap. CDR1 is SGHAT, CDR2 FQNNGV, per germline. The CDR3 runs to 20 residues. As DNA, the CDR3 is TGTGCCAGCAGCTTAAGGGGGGGTAGAGAAACAGGGGGTAACACCGGGGAGCTGTTTCTT. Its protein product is CASSLRGGRETGGNTGELFL.

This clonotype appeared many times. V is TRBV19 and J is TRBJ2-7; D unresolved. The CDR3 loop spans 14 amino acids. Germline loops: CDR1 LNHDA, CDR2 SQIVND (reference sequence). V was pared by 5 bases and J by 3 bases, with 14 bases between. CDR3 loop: CASSASLRVYEQYF. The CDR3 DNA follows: TGTGCCAGTAGTGCCAGCCTTCGCGTCTACGAGCAGTACTTC. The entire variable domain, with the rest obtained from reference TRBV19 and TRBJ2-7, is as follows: DGGITQSPKYLFRKEGQNVTLSCEQNLNHDAMYWYRQDPGQGLRLIYYSQIVNDFQKGDIAEGYSVSREKKESFPLTVTSAQKNPTAFYLCASSASLRVYEQYFGPGTRLTVT.

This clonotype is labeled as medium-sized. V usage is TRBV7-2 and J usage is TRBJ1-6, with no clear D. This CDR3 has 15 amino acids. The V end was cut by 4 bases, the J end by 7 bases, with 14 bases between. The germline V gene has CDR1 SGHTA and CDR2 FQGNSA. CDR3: CASSSQALLNSPLHF. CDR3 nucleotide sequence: TGTGCCAGCAGCTCGCAGGCCCTTCTAAATTCACCCCTCCACTTT.

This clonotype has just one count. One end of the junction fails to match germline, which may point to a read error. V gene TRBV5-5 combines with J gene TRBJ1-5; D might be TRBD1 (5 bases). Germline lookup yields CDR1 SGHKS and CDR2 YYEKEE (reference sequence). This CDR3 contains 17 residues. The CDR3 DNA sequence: TGTGCCAGCAGCCCTGACGGGGGTAAAGTCGGCAATCAGCCCCAGCGTTTT. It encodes CASSPDGGKVGNQPQRF.

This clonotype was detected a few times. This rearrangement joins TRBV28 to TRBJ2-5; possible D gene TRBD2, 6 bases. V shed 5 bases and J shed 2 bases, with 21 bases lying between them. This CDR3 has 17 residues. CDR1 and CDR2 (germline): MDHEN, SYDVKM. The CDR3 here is CASSPSEGLGVQETQYF. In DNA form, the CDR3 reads TGTGCCAGCAGTCCGTCGGAGGGGTTAGGGGTACAAGAGACCCAGTACTTC.

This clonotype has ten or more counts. CDR3 region: CASSLLAVYNEQFF. The CDR3 region has the DNA TGTGCCAGCAGCTTACTAGCGGTTTACAATGAGCAGTTCTTC. This chain links TRBV7-9 with TRBJ2-1, with 7 bases lining up with TRBD2. The CDR3 runs 14 residues. Trimming cost V 2 bases and J 4 bases; bases outside gene matches: 2. CDR1 and CDR2 from the germline V gene are SEHNR and FQNEAQ (reference sequence). Drawing the rest from reference TRBV7-9 and TRBJ2-1, the complete variable domain is DTGVSQNPRHKITKRGQNVTFRCDPISEHNRLYWYRQTLGQGPEFLTYFQNEAQLEKSRLLSDRFSAERPKGSFSTLEIQRTEQGDSAMYLCASSLLAVYNEQFFGPGTRLTVL.

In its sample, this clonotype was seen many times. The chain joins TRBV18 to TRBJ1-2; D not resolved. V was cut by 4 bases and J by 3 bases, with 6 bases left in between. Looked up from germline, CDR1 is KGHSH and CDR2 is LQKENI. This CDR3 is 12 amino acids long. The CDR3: CASSQEDYGYTF. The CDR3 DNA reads TGTGCCAGCTCACAGGAGGACTATGGCTACACCTTC.

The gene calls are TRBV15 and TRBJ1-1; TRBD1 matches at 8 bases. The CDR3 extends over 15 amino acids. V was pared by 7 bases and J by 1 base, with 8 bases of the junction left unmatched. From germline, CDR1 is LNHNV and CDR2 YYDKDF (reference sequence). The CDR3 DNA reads TGTGCCACCACTAGTGGACAGGGATGGAACACTGAAGCTTTCTTT. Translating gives CATTSGQGWNTEAFF.

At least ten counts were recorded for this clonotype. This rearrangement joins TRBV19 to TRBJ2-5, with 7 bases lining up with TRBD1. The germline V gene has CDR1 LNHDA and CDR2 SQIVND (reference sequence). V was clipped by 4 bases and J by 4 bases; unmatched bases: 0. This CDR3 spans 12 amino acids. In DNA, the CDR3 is TGTGCCAGTAGTAGACAGGGAGAGACCCAGTACTTC. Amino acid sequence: CASSRQGETQYF.

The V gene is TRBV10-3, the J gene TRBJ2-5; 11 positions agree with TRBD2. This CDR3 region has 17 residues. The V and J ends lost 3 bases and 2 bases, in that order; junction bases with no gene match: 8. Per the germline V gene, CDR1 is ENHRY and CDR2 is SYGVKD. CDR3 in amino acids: CAISDRLAGWGQETQYF. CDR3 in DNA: TGTGCCATCAGTGACCGACTAGCGGGATGGGGGCAAGAGACCCAGTACTTC.

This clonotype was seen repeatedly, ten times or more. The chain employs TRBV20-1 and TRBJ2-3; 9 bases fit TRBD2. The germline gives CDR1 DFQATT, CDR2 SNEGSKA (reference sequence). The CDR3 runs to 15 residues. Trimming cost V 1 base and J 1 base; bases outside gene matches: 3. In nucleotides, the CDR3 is TGCAGTGCTAGAGGGACTAGCGCCGGCACAGATACGCAGTATTTT. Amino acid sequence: CSARGTSAGTDTQYF.

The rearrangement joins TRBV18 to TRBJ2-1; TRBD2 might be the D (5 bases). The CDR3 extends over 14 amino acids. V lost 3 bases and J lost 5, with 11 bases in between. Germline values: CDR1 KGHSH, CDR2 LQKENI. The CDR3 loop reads CASSPRVWDNEQFF. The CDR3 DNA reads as TGTGCCAGCTCACCGAGGGTGTGGGACAATGAGCAGTTCTTC.

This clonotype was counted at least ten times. The CDR3 reads CASSRRGLAVGDTQYF. The CDR3 nucleotides are TGTGCCAGTAGTCGGCGGGGACTAGCGGTGGGGGATACGCAGTATTTT. This chain connects TRBV19 to TRBJ2-3; 11 nucleotides align to TRBD2. Germline V gene data show CDR1 as LNHDA and CDR2 as SQIVND (reference sequence). This CDR3 has 16 residues. V gave up 5 bases and J gave up 6 bases; unmatched junction bases: 10.

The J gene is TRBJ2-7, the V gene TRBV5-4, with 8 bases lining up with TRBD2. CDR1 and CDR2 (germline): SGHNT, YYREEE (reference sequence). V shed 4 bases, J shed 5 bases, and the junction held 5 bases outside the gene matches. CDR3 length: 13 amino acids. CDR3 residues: CASSLSGTNEQYF. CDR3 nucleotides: TGTGCCAGCAGCCTTAGCGGGACCAACGAGCAGTACTTC.

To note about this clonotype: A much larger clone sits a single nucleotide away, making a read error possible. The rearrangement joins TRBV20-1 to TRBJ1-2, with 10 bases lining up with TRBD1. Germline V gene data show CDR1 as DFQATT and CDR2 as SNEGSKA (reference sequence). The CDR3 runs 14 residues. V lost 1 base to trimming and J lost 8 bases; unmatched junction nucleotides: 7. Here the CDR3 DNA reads TGCAGTGCTAGAGGCGGGGGACAGGGGTCGGGCTACACCTTC. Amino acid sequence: CSARGGGQGSGYTF.

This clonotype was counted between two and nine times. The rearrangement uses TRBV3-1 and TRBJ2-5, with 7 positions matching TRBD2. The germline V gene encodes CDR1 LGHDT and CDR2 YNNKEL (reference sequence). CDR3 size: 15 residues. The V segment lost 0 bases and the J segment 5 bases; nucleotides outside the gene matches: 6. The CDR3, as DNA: TGTGCCAGCAGCCAAGATGGGGAGGGCCGCGAGACCCAGTACTTC. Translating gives CASSQDGEGRETQYF.

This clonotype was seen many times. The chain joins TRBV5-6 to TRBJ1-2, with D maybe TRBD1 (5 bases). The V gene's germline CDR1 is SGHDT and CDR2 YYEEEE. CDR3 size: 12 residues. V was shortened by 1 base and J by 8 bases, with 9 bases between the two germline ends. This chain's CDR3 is CASSLPRGGYTF. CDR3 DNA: TGTGCCAGCAGCTTGCCTAGGGGAGGCTACACCTTC.

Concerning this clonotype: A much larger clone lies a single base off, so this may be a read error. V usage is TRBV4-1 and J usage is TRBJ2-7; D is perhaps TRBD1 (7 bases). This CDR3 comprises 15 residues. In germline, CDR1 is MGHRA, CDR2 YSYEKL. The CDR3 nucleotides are TGCGCCAGCAGCCAGGAACCAGGGGGGACCTACGGGCAGTACTTC. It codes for CASSQEPGGTYGQYF.

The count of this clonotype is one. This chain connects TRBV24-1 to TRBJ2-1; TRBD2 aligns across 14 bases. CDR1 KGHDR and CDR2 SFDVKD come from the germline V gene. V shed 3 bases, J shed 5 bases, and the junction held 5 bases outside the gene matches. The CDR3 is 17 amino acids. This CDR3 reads CATSDPGLAGEDNEQFF. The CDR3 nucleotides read TGTGCCACCAGTGATCCGGGACTAGCGGGAGAGGACAATGAGCAGTTCTTC.

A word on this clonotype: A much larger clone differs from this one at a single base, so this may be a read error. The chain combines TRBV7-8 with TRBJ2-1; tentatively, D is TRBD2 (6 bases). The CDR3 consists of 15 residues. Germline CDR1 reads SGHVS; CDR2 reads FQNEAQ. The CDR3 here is CANSRVGLQYNEQFF. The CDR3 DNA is TGTGCCAACAGCCGGGTAGGACTACAGTACAATGAGCAGTTCTTC. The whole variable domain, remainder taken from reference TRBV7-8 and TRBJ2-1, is GAGVSQSPRYKVAKRGQDVALRCDPISGHVSLFWYQQALGQGPEFLTYFQNEAQLDKSGLPSDRFFAERPEGSVSTLKIQRTQQEDSAVYLCANSRVGLQYNEQFFGPGTRLTVL.

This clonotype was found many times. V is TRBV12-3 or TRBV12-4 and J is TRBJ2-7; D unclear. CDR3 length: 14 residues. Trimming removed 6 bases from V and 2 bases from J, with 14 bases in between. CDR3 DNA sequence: TGTGCCAGCAGCGCTGGACCCCTTCCCTACGAGCAGTACTTC. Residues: CASSAGPLPYEQYF.

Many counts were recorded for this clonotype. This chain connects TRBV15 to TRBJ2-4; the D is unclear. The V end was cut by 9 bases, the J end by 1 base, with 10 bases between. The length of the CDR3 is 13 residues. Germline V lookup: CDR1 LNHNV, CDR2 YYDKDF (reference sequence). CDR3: CATRGVAKNIQYF. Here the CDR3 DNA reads TGTGCCACTCGAGGTGTCGCCAAAAACATTCAGTACTTC.

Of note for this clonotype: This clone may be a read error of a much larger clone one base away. The CDR3 region has the DNA TGCGCCAGCAGCTTGTTCGGTCAACAAGAGCCCCAGTACTTC. It yields the protein CASSLFGQQEPQYF. The V gene is TRBV5-1, the J gene TRBJ2-5; D remains ambiguous. This CDR3 contains 14 residues. Germline V CDR1 and CDR2: SGHRS, YFSETQ.

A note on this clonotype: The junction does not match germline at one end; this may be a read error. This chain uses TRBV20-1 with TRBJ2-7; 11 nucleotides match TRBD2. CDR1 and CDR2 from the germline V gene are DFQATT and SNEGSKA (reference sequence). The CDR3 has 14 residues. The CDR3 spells CSAPGTSGTSERYF. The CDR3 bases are TGCAGTGCACCCGGGACTAGCGGTACCTCCGAGCGGTACTTC.

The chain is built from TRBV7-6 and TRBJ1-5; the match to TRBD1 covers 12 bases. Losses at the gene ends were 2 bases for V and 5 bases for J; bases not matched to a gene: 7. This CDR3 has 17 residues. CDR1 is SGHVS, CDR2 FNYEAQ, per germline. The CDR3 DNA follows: TGTGCCAGCAGCTTATACCCCGGGACAGGGGGCCATCAGCCCCAGCATTTT. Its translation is CASSLYPGTGGHQPQHF.

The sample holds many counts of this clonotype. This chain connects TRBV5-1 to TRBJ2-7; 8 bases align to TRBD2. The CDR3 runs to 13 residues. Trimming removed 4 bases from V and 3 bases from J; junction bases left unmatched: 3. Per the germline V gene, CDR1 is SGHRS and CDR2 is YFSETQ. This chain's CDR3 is CASSQLADYEQYF. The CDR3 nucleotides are TGCGCCAGCAGCCAACTAGCGGACTACGAGCAGTACTTC.

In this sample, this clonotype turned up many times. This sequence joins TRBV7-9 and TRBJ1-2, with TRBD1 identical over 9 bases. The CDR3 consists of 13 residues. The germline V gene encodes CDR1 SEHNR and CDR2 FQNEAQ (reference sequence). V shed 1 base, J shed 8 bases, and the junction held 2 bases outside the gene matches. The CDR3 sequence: CASSLGTGDGYTF. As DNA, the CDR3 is TGTGCCAGCAGCTTAGGGACAGGGGACGGCTACACCTTC.